Listed below are T cell receptor beta chains from one sample, sequenced in a study of blood T cell repertoires in COVID-19. Produced via immunoSEQ multiplex PCR; TCRdb's table is partial and in-frame only. This table holds about half a million clones, approximately 83% found once. The sample comprised peripheral blood. These receptors were collected from a human donor in a cohort sampled during active COVID-19. CDR3s include the opening cysteine and the closing phenylalanine or tryptophan. D genes are given only for firm matches. Not every row has a clone size; where given, it reads once, few, many or a size class.

j_gene: TRBJ2-3
abundance: .
d_gene: .
v_gene: TRBV5-1
CDR3nt: TGCGCCCAGGCGAATACGCAGTATTTT
CDR3aa: CAQANTQYF

j_gene: TRBJ2-7
abundance: .
d_gene: .
v_gene: TRBV19
CDR3nt: TGTGCCAGTAGTATGTCCACTAGCCCCAGCTACGAGCAGTACTTC
CDR3aa: CASSMSTSPSYEQYF

j_gene: TRBJ1-2
abundance: .
d_gene: TRBD1
v_gene: TRBV7-9
CDR3nt: TGTGCCAGCAGCTTAGCCCGACAGGGCTTCGCCTATGGCTACACCTTC
CDR3aa: CASSLARQGFAYGYTF

j_gene: TRBJ2-1
abundance: few
d_gene: .
v_gene: TRBV6-2/TRBV6-3
CDR3nt: TGTGCCAGCAGTACAGTTGGGGGCGGGAGATCCAGTGAGCAGTTCTTC
CDR3aa: CASSTVGGGRSSEQFF

j_gene: TRBJ1-1
abundance: .
d_gene: .
v_gene: TRBV19
CDR3nt: TGTGCCAGTAGTATTGGGGGAGGAGACACTGAAGCTTTCTTT
CDR3aa: CASSIGGGDTEAFF

j_gene: TRBJ2-1
abundance: .
d_gene: TRBD1
v_gene: TRBV19
CDR3nt: TGTGCCAGTAGTCTATTCACAGGGGGCAATGAGCAGTTCTTC
CDR3aa: CASSLFTGGNEQFF

j_gene: TRBJ2-1
abundance: .
d_gene: TRBD2
v_gene: TRBV7-9
CDR3nt: TGTGCCAGCAGCCTCGGGGGGGCCCAAGTCAATGAGCAGTTCTTC
CDR3aa: CASSLGGAQVNEQFF

j_gene: TRBJ2-1
abundance: .
d_gene: TRBD2
v_gene: TRBV5-1
CDR3nt: TGCGCCAGCAGCTTGGTAGTAGCGGGAGGAAATGAGCAGTTCTTC
CDR3aa: CASSLVVAGGNEQFF

j_gene: TRBJ2-1
abundance: .
d_gene: .
v_gene: TRBV28
CDR3nt: TGTGCCAGCAGTCTAGACAGAGAGCAGTTCTTC
CDR3aa: CASSLDREQFF

j_gene: TRBJ1-5
abundance: .
d_gene: TRBD1
v_gene: TRBV6-5
CDR3nt: TGTGCCAGCAGCCTGGACAGGGTGGGCAATCAGCCCCAGCATTTT
CDR3aa: CASSLDRVGNQPQHF

j_gene: TRBJ1-5
abundance: .
d_gene: .
v_gene: TRBV19
CDR3nt: TGTGCCAGTAGTTTCCTGGAGGGAAGCAATCAGCCCCAGCATTTT
CDR3aa: CASSFLEGSNQPQHF

j_gene: TRBJ1-2
abundance: .
d_gene: .
v_gene: TRBV3-1/TRBV3-2
CDR3nt: TGTGCCAGCAGCCAACCAGGGGACTATGGCTACACCTTC
CDR3aa: CASSQPGDYGYTF

j_gene: TRBJ2-5
abundance: .
d_gene: TRBD2
v_gene: TRBV30
CDR3nt: TGTGCCTGGAGTGAACTAGCGGGGTACCAAGAGACCCAGTACTTC
CDR3aa: CAWSELAGYQETQYF

j_gene: TRBJ1-1
abundance: .
d_gene: .
v_gene: TRBV3-1/TRBV3-2
CDR3nt: TGTGCCAGCGGCAGGGGTAGGGCTGAAGCTTTCTTT
CDR3aa: CASGRGRAEAFF

j_gene: TRBJ2-5
abundance: .
d_gene: .
v_gene: TRBV7-2
CDR3nt: TGTGCCAGCAGCAACCGGCTAGAGGGAGGGGGAGAGACCCAGTACTTC
CDR3aa: CASSNRLEGGGETQYF

j_gene: TRBJ2-2
abundance: .
d_gene: .
v_gene: TRBV7-3
CDR3nt: TGTGCCAGCAGCTTAAGGAGACGACAGGAAAACACCGGGGAGCTGTTTTTT
CDR3aa: CASSLRRRQENTGELFF

j_gene: TRBJ1-2
abundance: .
d_gene: .
v_gene: TRBV5-8
CDR3nt: TGTGCCAGCAGCTCTTCAGGTGGCTACACCTTC
CDR3aa: CASSSSGGYTF

j_gene: TRBJ2-7
abundance: .
d_gene: .
v_gene: TRBV5-1
CDR3nt: TGCGCCAGCAGCTTCGCCGAAATTAGCTCCTACGAGCAGTACTTC
CDR3aa: CASSFAEISSYEQYF

j_gene: TRBJ2-1
abundance: .
d_gene: TRBD2
v_gene: TRBV5-1
CDR3nt: TGCGCCAGCAGCACGATTAGCGGGAGCTCCTACAATGAGCAGTTCTTC
CDR3aa: CASSTISGSSYNEQFF

j_gene: TRBJ2-1
abundance: .
d_gene: TRBD1
v_gene: TRBV7-2
CDR3nt: TGTGCCAGCAGCTTACGACAGGGGCCCTACAATGAGCAGTTCTTC
CDR3aa: CASSLRQGPYNEQFF

j_gene: TRBJ1-5
abundance: .
d_gene: .
v_gene: TRBV7-2
CDR3nt: TGTGCCAGCAGCTCCAGGAGCAATCAGCCCCAGCATTTT
CDR3aa: CASSSRSNQPQHF

j_gene: TRBJ1-2
abundance: .
d_gene: .
v_gene: TRBV28
CDR3nt: TGTGCCAGCAGTCTCACGGACAGAAATGGCTACACCTTC
CDR3aa: CASSLTDRNGYTF